Listed below are T cell receptor beta chains from one sample, sequenced in a study of CD4 T cells in relation to SARS-CoV-2 and coronaviruses. The data were produced by immunoSEQ multiplex PCR, yet TCRdb's version contains in-frame clones alone and is incomplete. The profile covers some 22,000 clones, with 75% to 85% appearing a single time and roughly an eighth taken by the ten largest. Their antigens remain unidentified. Sequencing was carried out using CD4+ T cells from PBMCs, cultured in vitro. The receptors here all came from a human donor in good health. Each CDR3 is given with its conserved first and last residue. The D gene is left open where the match is weak. Size tells how often a clone was seen (once, few, many) or the class of an expanded clone, and some rows leave it out.

TRBJ2-1,NA,TRBV5-4,TRBD1,CASSSMGQGVGGEQFF,TGTGCCAGCAGCTCCATGGGACAGGGTGTGGGGGGTGAGCAGTTCTTC
TRBJ2-7,NA,TRBV4-2,TRBD2,CASSQDGVAGEQYF,TGTGCCAGCAGCCAAGATGGAGTAGCGGGGGAGCAGTACTTC
TRBJ2-7,few,TRBV30,NA,CAWSVQPNYEQYF,TGTGCCTGGAGTGTACAGCCAAATTACGAGCAGTACTTC
TRBJ2-5,once,TRBV2,NA,CASRPTGAGTQYF,TGTGCCAGCAGGCCAACAGGCGCCGGGACCCAGTACTTC
TRBJ1-6,NA,TRBV3-1/TRBV3-2,NA,CASSQMRGSSPLHF,TGTGCCAGCAGCCAAATGAGGGGGAGTTCACCCCTCCACTTT
TRBJ1-4,NA,TRBV30,TRBD1,CAWSGTGEKLFF,TGTGCCTGGAGTGGGACAGGTGAAAAACTGTTTTTT
TRBJ1-5,NA,TRBV5-1,NA,CASSLLSNQPQHF,TGCGCCAGCAGCTTACTTAGCAATCAGCCCCAGCATTTT
TRBJ2-2,NA,TRBV12-3/TRBV12-4,NA,CASKGGTGELFF,TGTGCCAGCAAGGGGGGGACCGGGGAGCTGTTTTTT
TRBJ2-7,NA,TRBV24-1,TRBD2,CATSEDGLAGGALSSYEQYF,TGTGCCACCAGTGAGGATGGACTAGCGGGAGGAGCCCTGAGCTCCTACGAGCAGTACTTC
TRBJ1-4,NA,TRBV24-1,NA,CATSAPNEKLFF,TGTGCCACCAGTGCCCCTAATGAAAAACTGTTTTTT